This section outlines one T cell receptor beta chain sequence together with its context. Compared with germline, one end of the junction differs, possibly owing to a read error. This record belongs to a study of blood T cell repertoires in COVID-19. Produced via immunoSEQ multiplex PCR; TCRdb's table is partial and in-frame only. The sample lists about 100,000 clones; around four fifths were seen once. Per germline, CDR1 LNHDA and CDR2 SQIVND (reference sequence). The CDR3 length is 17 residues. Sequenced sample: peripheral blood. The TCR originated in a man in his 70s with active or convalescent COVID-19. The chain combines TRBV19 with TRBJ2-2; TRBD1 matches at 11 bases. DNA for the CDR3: TGTGCCAGTAGCATAGAATGGGGGACAGGGGGAACCGGGGAGCTGTTTTTT. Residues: CASSIEWGTGGTGELFF.